This paragraph covers one TCR beta chain sequence. As processed by the authors: Amplification of reference gene primers provided the estimated nucleated cell counts. Assay used: immunoSEQ multiplex PCR; TCRdb lists only in-frame clones, some missing. The DNA was the basis for D and trimming; V, J and clone size are from that table. This table holds roughly 190,000 clones, approximately 85% found once. The record originates from a study of blood T cell repertoires in COVID-19. Study-level background: PBMCs, B-cell-depleted T cells, or T cells were the source of the cDNA or gDNA that made up the material.

CDR3 size: 13 residues. Trimming removed 5 bases at V and 3 bases at J, with 12 bases between. Germline-derived CDR1 and CDR2 are SGHRS and YFSETQ. Sequenced: peripheral blood. The receptor was derived from a woman between 70 and 85 years old with active or convalescent COVID-19. This chain connects TRBV5-1 to TRBJ2-7; D perhaps matches TRBD2 (6 bases). For the CDR3, the DNA is TGCGCCAGCAGTACCGGACTAAACTACGAGCAGTACTTC. Translated, it gives CASSTGLNYEQYF.